This T cell receptor (beta chain) stems from a study of cytomegalovirus exposure and HLA in healthy donors. Study in general: Ancestry clustering placed 81% of under 450 genotyped donors in the Caucasian-associated cluster.

Every donor was a healthy person donating bone marrow. Findings of the study overall: The study dropped some indistinguishable V segments, TRBV6-2 and TRBV6-3 among them. Some public TCRs appeared in many individuals, while most sequences were rare.

The CDR3 contains 14 residues. In germline, CDR1 is MDHEN, CDR2 SYDVKM. Trimming cost V 7 bases and J 3 bases; bases outside gene matches: 7. PCR employed 60 Vbeta and 13 Jbeta primers. Generated by immunoSEQ multiplex PCR, the TCRdb table keeps only in-frame clones and is missing some. In the table there are 65,000 to 75,000 clones, around 77% of which are singletons. Comment on this clone: As yet, its antigen is unknown.

The source is a man aged 45-65 years in good health and CMV-seronegative. Sequences were obtained from PBMCs. The chain is built from TRBV28 and TRBJ2-7; 9 bases match TRBD1. DNA of the CDR3: TGTGCCAGCAATCAAGACAGGGGGTTCTACGAGCAGTACTTC. Protein sequence: CASNQDRGFYEQYF. The full variable domain, completed using reference TRBV28 and TRBJ2-7, is DVKVTQSSRYLVKRTGEKVFLECVQDMDHENMFWYRQDPGLGLRLIYFSYDVKMKEKGDIPEGYSVSREKKERFSLILESASTNQTSMYLCASNQDRGFYEQYFGPGTRLTVT.